Below are 2 T cell receptor beta chains sequenced from a single sample in a study of T cell clonotyping in hematopoietic cell transplantation. The data were produced by immunoSEQ multiplex PCR, yet TCRdb's version contains in-frame clones alone and is incomplete. This sample has about 6,900 clones; 95% to 98% occur once, and the top ten carry about 14%. Sample time point: recipient sample about 28 days before transplant, after cytoreduction. The sample in question was peripheral blood mononuclear cells, obtained before stem cell transplant. These receptors originate from a man in his 70s with acute myeloid leukemia. Some clones in this sample may be carry-over from other donors' samples.

The chain joins TRBV5-5 to TRBJ1-5; 9 nucleotides line up with TRBD1. This CDR3 contains 17 residues. Germline loops: CDR1 SGHKS, CDR2 YYEKEE (reference sequence). The ends lost 5 bases at V and 1 base at J; junction bases unmatched: 10. CDR3 amino acids: CASSQDRGGRSNQPQHF. DNA for the CDR3: TGTGCCAGCAGTCAGGACAGGGGAGGTCGGAGCAATCAGCCCCAGCATTTT.

The chain is built from TRBV5-5 and TRBJ1-3; 8 bases map to TRBD1. The V and J ends lost 5 bases and 5 bases, in that order; junction bases with no gene match: 6. The CDR3 loop spans 14 amino acids. Looked up from germline, CDR1 is SGHKS and CDR2 is YYEKEE (reference sequence). The CDR3 bases are TGTGCCAGCAGGGACAGGGAGAAAAGAAACACCATATATTTT. Translation: CASRDREKRNTIYF.